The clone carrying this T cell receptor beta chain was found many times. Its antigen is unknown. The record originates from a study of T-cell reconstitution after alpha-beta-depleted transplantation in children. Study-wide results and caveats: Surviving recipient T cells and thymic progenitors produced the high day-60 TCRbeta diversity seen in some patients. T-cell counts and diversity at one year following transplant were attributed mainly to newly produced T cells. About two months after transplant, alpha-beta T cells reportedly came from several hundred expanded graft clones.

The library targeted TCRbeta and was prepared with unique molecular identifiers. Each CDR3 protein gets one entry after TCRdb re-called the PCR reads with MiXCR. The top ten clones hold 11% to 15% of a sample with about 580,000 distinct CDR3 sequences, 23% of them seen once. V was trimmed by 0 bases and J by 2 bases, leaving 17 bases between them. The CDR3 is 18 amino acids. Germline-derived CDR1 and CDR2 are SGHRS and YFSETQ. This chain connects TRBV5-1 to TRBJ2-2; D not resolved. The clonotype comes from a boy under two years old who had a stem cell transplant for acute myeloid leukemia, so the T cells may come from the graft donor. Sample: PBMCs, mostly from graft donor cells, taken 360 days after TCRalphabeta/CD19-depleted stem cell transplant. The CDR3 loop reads CASSLGGPLRSNTGELFF. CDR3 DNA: TGCGCCAGCAGCTTGGGAGGTCCGCTGAGATCTAACACCGGGGAGCTGTTTTTT.